These 2 T cell receptor beta chains were all obtained from the same sample, sequenced in a study of shared T cell receptors in the human thymus. Sequencing used immunoSEQ multiplex PCR; TCRdb keeps in-frame clones, though not all of them. The table lists some 760,000 clones, 70% to 90% of them singletons, with around 0.01% in the top ten. These same data were also listed under a study on human thymus T cells.

The specimen was thymocytes. The receptors originated from a girl in the first two years of life with a congenital heart defect.

The J gene is TRBJ2-5, the V gene TRBV5-1; 10 bases are a match to TRBD2. The V and J ends lost 7 bases and 5 bases, in that order; junction bases with no gene match: 20. Looked up from germline, CDR1 is SGHRS and CDR2 is YFSETQ. CDR3 size: 18 residues. CDR3 nucleotide sequence: TGCGCCAGCCGCTACCGGGGTGGCCAGCGGGGGGGCCAGGAGACCCAGTACTTC. It codes for CASRYRGGQRGGQETQYF.

The rearrangement uses TRBV30 and TRBJ2-1; 10 bases are a match to TRBD2. This CDR3 region has 15 residues. Germline CDR1 GTSNPN, CDR2 SVGIG (reference sequence). After removal of 3 bases from V and 7 bases from J, the junction contained 9 bases not matched to a gene. For the CDR3, the DNA is TGTGCCTGGAGCATCGAGCGGGGGGGCCTAAATGAGCAGTTCTTC. It codes for CAWSIERGGLNEQFF. The whole variable domain, remainder taken from reference TRBV30 and TRBJ2-1, is SQTIHQWPATLVQPVGSPLSLECTVEGTSNPNLYWYRQAAGRGLQLLFYSVGIGQISSEVPQNLSASRPQDRQFILSSKKLLLSDSGFYLCAWSIERGGLNEQFFGPGTRLTVL.